Shown below are 15 T cell receptor beta chains from a single sample sequenced in a study of T cell responses to AZD1222 COVID-19 vaccine. Assay: immunoSEQ multiplex PCR; the TCRdb copy retains only in-frame clones and omits some. The sample has roughly 100,000 clones, about 81% seen once; the top ten hold approximately 5%. The sequencing used peripheral blood, collected on day 0 of AZD1222 vaccination. The receptors stem from an adult in good health.

The rearrangement links TRBV12-2 to TRBJ2-7. TRBV12-2 is a listed pseudogene. This CDR3 region has 18 residues. This CDR3 reads CASRLANTPSGATYEQYF. CDR3 DNA sequence: TGTGCAAGTCGCTTAGCGAACACTCCGTCCGGGGCAACCTACGAGCAGTACTTC.

CDR3 DNA: TGTGCCAGCTCCTCCCCGGACAGGCGTTACACCGGGGAGCTGTTTTTT. Its protein is CASSSPDRRYTGELFF. The chain uses TRBV27 and TRBJ2-2; TRBD1 agrees at 7 bases. CDR1 is MNHEY and CDR2 is SMNVEV in the germline V gene (reference sequence). This CDR3 contains 16 residues. V was clipped by 8 bases and J by 3 bases; unmatched bases: 12.

V is TRBV6-5 and J is TRBJ2-7; no clear D. The CDR3 is made up of 15 amino acids. V lost 2 bases and J lost 3, with 14 bases in between. The germline CDR1 and CDR2 sequences are MNHEY and SVGAGI. The CDR3 DNA is TGTGCCAGCAGTTACAGGGAAATAAGAGACTACGAGCAGTACTTC. Translated, it gives CASSYREIRDYEQYF.

The V and J genes are TRBV14 and TRBJ2-7, with D tentatively TRBD1 or TRBD2 (5 bases each). V lost 0 bases and J lost 1, with 10 bases in between. Germline assignment: CDR1 SGHDN and CDR2 FVKESK. The CDR3 runs to 15 residues. The CDR3 sequence is CASSQELGESYEQYF. CDR3 DNA: TGTGCCAGCAGCCAAGAATTGGGGGAATCCTACGAGCAGTACTTC.

The V call is TRBV6-6, the J call TRBJ1-3, with D maybe TRBD1 (6 bases). The V and J ends lost 2 bases and 1 base respectively, with 9 bases between them. This CDR3 comprises 15 residues. Germline lookup yields CDR1 MNHNY and CDR2 SVGAGI (reference sequence). The CDR3 is CASSYQTGSGNTIYF. The CDR3 DNA reads TGTGCCAGCAGTTACCAGACAGGTTCTGGAAACACCATATATTTT.

The chain joins TRBV6-5 to TRBJ1-4; 8 nucleotides match TRBD1. The CDR3 sequence is 15 residues long. V lost 4 bases and J lost 6; bases outside the gene matches: 7. Germline V CDR1 and CDR2: MNHEY, SVGAGI. The CDR3 loop reads CASSLSGQGYEKLFF. As DNA, the CDR3 is TGTGCCAGCAGTTTATCCGGACAGGGCTATGAAAAACTGTTTTTT.

The rearrangement links TRBV30 to TRBJ1-3, with 7 bases aligning to TRBD1. Trimming took 2 bases from V and 2 from J; bases not matched to a gene: 6. CDR3 size: 15 residues. Germline V gives CDR1 GTSNPN, CDR2 SVGIG (reference sequence). CDR3: CAWSKTTGAGNTIYF. The CDR3 coding sequence is TGTGCCTGGAGTAAAACAACAGGGGCTGGAAACACCATATATTTT.

This chain uses TRBV19 with TRBJ2-2; 7 bases align to TRBD1. CDR1 is LNHDA and CDR2 is SQIVND in the germline V gene (reference sequence). J lost 5 bases, V lost 3 bases, and 6 bases had no gene match. CDR3 size: 15 residues. CDR3 amino acids: CASSIWDRETGELFF. CDR3 coding DNA: TGTGCCAGTAGTATCTGGGACAGAGAAACCGGGGAGCTGTTTTTT.

This clone was seen only once. The rearrangement joins TRBV3-1 (or the pseudogene TRBV3-2) to TRBJ2-3; 15 bases are shared with TRBD2. Germline V gene data show CDR1 as LGHDT and CDR2 as YNNKEL (reference sequence). V was clipped by 4 bases and J by 7 bases; unmatched bases: 6. The CDR3 covers 16 residues. This CDR3 is CASSPSGLAGGNTQYF. The CDR3 DNA reads TGTGCCAGCAGCCCCTCGGGACTAGCGGGGGGCAATACGCAGTATTTT.

This sequence joins TRBV19 and TRBJ1-1; D unclear. Germline lookup yields CDR1 LNHDA and CDR2 SQIVND (reference sequence). V shed 7 bases and J shed 1 base, with 7 bases lying between them. This CDR3 spans 12 amino acids. The chain's CDR3 is CASKVSNTEAFF. DNA for the CDR3: TGTGCCAGTAAGGTCTCGAACACTGAAGCTTTCTTT.

This chain uses TRBV12-5 with TRBJ2-7, with D perhaps given as TRBD1 or TRBD2 (5 bases each). Germline V gene data show CDR1 as LGHNT and CDR2 as FRNRAP. Trimming removed 0 bases from V and 5 bases from J, with 17 bases in between. CDR3 length: 16 residues. The CDR3 DNA follows: TGTGCTAGTGGTTTGGTACTCGGGGCAGGGTCCCACGAGCAGTACTTC. It specifies CASGLVLGAGSHEQYF.

The chain is built from TRBV4-1 and TRBJ2-7; 9 bases line up with TRBD1. The J segment lost 4 bases and the V segment lost 1 base, leaving 2 bases of the junction unmatched. CDR3 length: 14 amino acids. CDR1 and CDR2 (germline): MGHRA, YSYEKL. CDR3 sequence reads: CASSQGQGDYEQYF. CDR3 nucleotides: TGCGCCAGCAGCCAAGGACAGGGGGATTACGAGCAGTACTTC.

The CDR3 nucleotides are TGTGCCAGCAGCCAAGTCGGGGGGGGCACCTATAATTCACCCCTCCACTTT. Translated, it gives CASSQVGGGTYNSPLHF. The chain links TRBV3-1 (or the pseudogene TRBV3-2) to TRBJ1-6, with a tentative D call TRBD1 (6 bases). The V end lost 1 base, the J end lost 2 bases, and 12 bases lay between the germline ends. CDR1 is LGHDT, CDR2 YNNKEL, per germline (reference sequence). The CDR3 length is 17 residues.

The chain combines TRBV5-1 with TRBJ1-5; 8 bases are shared with TRBD1. Looked up from germline, CDR1 is SGHRS and CDR2 is YFSETQ. This CDR3 is built from 15 residues. Trimming took 4 bases from V and 5 from J; bases not matched to a gene: 8. CDR3 sequence: CASSRGDRQDQPQHF. The CDR3 bases are TGCGCCAGCAGCCGCGGGGACAGGCAGGATCAGCCCCAGCATTTT.

This chain connects TRBV6-1 to TRBJ1-2, with TRBD1 identical over 10 bases. V lost 2 bases to trimming and J lost 4 bases; unmatched junction nucleotides: 4. Germline V CDR1 and CDR2: MNHNS, SASEGT. The CDR3 length is 15 residues. Written as DNA, the CDR3 is TGTGCCAGCAGTGAAACGTGGGACAGGGGCTATGGCTACACCTTC. Amino acid sequence: CASSETWDRGYGYTF.